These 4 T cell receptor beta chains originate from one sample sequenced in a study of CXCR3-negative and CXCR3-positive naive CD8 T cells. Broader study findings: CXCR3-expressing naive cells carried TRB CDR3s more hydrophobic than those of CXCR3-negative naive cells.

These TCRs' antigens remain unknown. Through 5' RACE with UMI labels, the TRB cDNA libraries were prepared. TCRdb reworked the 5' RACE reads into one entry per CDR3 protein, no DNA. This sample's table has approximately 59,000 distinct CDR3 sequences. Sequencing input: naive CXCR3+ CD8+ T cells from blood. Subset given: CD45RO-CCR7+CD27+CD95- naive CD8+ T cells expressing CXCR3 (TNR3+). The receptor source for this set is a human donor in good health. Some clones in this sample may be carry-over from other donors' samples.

CDR3 sequence: CASSKLHRVVDQPQHF. This chain connects TRBV21-1 to TRBJ1-5; TCRdb picks TRBD1, but there is no DNA to check that call. TRBV21-1 counts as a pseudogene. This CDR3 region has 16 residues.

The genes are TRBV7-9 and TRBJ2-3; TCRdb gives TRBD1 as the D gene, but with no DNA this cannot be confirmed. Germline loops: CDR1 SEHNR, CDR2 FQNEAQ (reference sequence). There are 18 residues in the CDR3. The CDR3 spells CASSPWRTGDRGPDTQYF.

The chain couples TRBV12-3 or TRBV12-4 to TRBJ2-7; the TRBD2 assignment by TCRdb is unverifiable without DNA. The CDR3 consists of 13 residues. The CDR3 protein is CASSPTGRDEQYF.

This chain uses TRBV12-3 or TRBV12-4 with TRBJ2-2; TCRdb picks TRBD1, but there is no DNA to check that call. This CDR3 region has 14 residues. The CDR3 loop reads CASSVTGNTGELFF.